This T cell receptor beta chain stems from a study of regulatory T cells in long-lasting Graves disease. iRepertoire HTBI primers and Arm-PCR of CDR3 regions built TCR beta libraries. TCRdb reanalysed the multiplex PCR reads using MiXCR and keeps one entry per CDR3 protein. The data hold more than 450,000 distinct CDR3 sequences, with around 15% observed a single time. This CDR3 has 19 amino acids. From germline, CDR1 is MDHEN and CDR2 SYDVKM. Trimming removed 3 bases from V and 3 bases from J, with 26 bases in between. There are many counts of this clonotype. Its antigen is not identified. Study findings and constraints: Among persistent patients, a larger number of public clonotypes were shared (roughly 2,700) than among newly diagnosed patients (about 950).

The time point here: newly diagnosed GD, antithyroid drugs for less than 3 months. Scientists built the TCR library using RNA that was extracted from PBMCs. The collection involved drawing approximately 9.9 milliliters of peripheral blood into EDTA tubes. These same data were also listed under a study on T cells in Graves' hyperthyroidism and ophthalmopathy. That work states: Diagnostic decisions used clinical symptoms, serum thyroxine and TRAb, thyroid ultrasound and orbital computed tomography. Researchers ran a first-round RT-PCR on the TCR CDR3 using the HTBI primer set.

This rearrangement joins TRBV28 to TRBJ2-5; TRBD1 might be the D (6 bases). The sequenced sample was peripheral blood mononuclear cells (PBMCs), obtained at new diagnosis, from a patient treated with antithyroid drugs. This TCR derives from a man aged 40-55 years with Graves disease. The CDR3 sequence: CASSFPTLTNRVHEETQYF. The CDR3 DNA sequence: TGTGCCAGCAGTTTCCCAACTCTCACCAACAGGGTACATGAAGAGACCCAGTACTTC. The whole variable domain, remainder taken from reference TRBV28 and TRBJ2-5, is DVKVTQSSRYLVKRTGEKVFLECVQDMDHENMFWYRQDPGLGLRLIYFSYDVKMKEKGDIPEGYSVSREKKERFSLILESASTNQTSMYLCASSFPTLTNRVHEETQYFGPGTRLLVL.